This TCR beta chain was captured by sequencing in a study of early T cells in non-severe SARS-CoV-2 infection. MiXCR was run by TCRdb on the 5' RACE reads, yielding one entry per CDR3 protein. The repertoire holds about 58,000 distinct CDR3 sequences, with roughly 8% as singletons. The CDR3 contains 15 residues. From germline, CDR1 is LGHNA and CDR2 YNFKEQ. Trimming cost V 1 base and J 0 bases, with 7 bases left between them. Sequenced sample: whole blood. The clonotype was recovered from an adult who was a healthcare worker with PCR-confirmed SARS-CoV-2 infection or an uninfected control (not recorded which). The chain uses TRBV4-2 and TRBJ1-5; no firm D call. This chain's CDR3 is CASSQVSDSNQPQHF. In DNA, the CDR3 is TGTGCCAGCAGCCAAGTCAGCGATAGCAATCAGCCCCAGCATTTT.